Here is one T cell receptor beta chain with its context. Its antigen is still unknown. This specimen belongs to a study of shared clonotypes between healthy human individuals. The study, taken as a whole, reports: Donors were few, which limited the genetic and exposure-history diversity represented. Larger estimated richness was generally recorded for naive subsets relative to memory subsets.

CD45RO negativity and positive selection for CCR7 defined naive CD8 cells, a population that excluded terminally differentiated effector memory CD45RA+ cells. The assay was immunoSEQ multiplex PCR, and TCRdb's table has in-frame clones only and misses some. Altogether 2 million to 2.5 million clones are present, about 95% being singletons, with the ten largest covering 0.9% to 1.4%. V lost 6 bases, J lost 6 bases, and 4 bases stayed unmatched. The CDR3 contains 13 residues. Germline CDR1 reads MNHEY; CDR2 reads SMNVEV (reference sequence). The sequencing sample was made of naive CD8+ T cells sorted from blood. The source is a young man in good health. The chain employs TRBV27 and TRBJ1-1; 10 nucleotides match TRBD1. CDR3 residues: CASRTGGIAEAFF. CDR3 in DNA: TGTGCCAGCAGGACAGGGGGCATAGCTGAAGCTTTCTTT.